The next 19 T cell receptor beta chains were all read from a single sample in a study of cytomegalovirus exposure and HLA in healthy donors. The PCR was carried out with 60 Vbeta primers and 13 Jbeta primers. Sequencing used immunoSEQ multiplex PCR; TCRdb keeps in-frame clones, though not all of them. There are around 140,000 clones in the sample, with around 1.6% held by the top ten. Sequencing was done on a sample of PBMCs. The receptors derive from a woman between 45 and 65 years old in good health and CMV-seronegative.

The rearrangement uses TRBV2 and TRBJ2-5; D is ambiguous. V lost 7 bases, J lost 5 bases, and 8 bases lay in between. This CDR3 has 11 amino acids. Per germline, CDR1 SNHLY and CDR2 FYNNEI. The CDR3 region has the DNA TGTGCCAGCACTTTACGGGAGACCCAGTACTTC. Protein product: CASTLRETQYF.

This chain joins TRBV5-6 and TRBJ1-2; TRBD1 is a possible D gene (6 bases). Trimming removed 3 bases from V and 8 bases from J, with 26 bases in between. CDR3 length equals 17 residues. Germline-derived CDR1 and CDR2 are SGHDT and YYEEEE. CDR3 DNA: TGTGCCAGCAGCTACCGCGGACCAACACTAAACAGGGACGGCTACACCTTC. It is translated as CASSYRGPTLNRDGYTF.

The chain uses TRBV6-1 and TRBJ1-5, with a tentative D call TRBD1 (5 bases). Trimming pared 1 base from V and 3 bases from J, leaving 7 bases between. This CDR3 is built from 14 residues. CDR1 is MNHNS and CDR2 is SASEGT in the germline V gene. Written as DNA, the CDR3 is TGTGCCAGCAGTGAAGAGGGGTACAATCAGCCCCAGCATTTT. Protein product: CASSEEGYNQPQHF.

A word on this clone: This CDR3 is also generated by other DNA sequences in the sample. The chain employs TRBV6-6 and TRBJ2-7; 8 nucleotides match TRBD1. In germline, CDR1 is MNHNY, CDR2 SVGAGI (reference sequence). The CDR3 is made up of 12 amino acids. J was trimmed by 1 base and V by 8 bases; bases with no gene match: 1. The CDR3 loop reads CASRDRSYEQYF. CDR3 coding DNA: TGTGCCAGCCGGGACAGGTCCTACGAGCAGTACTTC.

The genes are TRBV25-1 and TRBJ1-2; tentative D call: TRBD1 (5 bases). V was pared by 0 bases and J by 2 bases, with 7 bases between. Germline lookup yields CDR1 MGHDK and CDR2 SYGVNS. This CDR3 is 14 amino acids long. The CDR3 coding sequence is TGTGCCAGCAGTGAATATGGGGGGAACTATGGCTACACCTTC. It is translated as CASSEYGGNYGYTF.

J is TRBJ1-5 and V is TRBV6-1; 9 nucleotides align to TRBD1. The V gene end was trimmed by 7 bases and the J gene end by 5 bases; junction bases not matched to a gene: 9. Germline CDR1 MNHNS, CDR2 SASEGT. The CDR3 runs to 15 residues. The CDR3 loop is CASIDGTGIDQPQHF. For the CDR3, the DNA is TGTGCCAGCATCGACGGGACAGGGATCGATCAGCCCCAGCATTTT.

The CDR3 DNA is TGCGCCAGCGATGGGGGGGGTCGTACCGGGGAGCTGTTTTTT. Translation: CASDGGGRTGELFF. V usage is TRBV5-1 and J usage is TRBJ2-2, with TRBD2 matching 7 bases. The CDR3 is 14 residues long. Trimming removed 7 bases from V and 5 bases from J; junction bases left unmatched: 8. Germline CDR1 and CDR2: SGHRS and YFSETQ. Drawing the rest from reference TRBV5-1 and TRBJ2-2, the complete variable domain is KAGVTQTPRYLIKTRGQQVTLSCSPISGHRSVSWYQQTPGQGLQFLFEYFSETQRNKGNFPGRFSGRQFSNSRSEMNVSTLELGDSALYLCASDGGGRTGELFFGEGSRLTVL.

The chain recombines TRBV4-2 with TRBJ2-5; 15 positions match TRBD2. The CDR3 totals 18 residues. With 1 base clipped from V and 4 bases from J, the junction kept 7 bases outside the gene matches. Germline CDR1 is LGHNA and CDR2 is YNFKEQ. CDR3 amino acids: CASSQVWTSGGAGETQYF. CDR3 DNA: TGTGCCAGCAGCCAAGTTTGGACTAGCGGGGGGGCCGGAGAGACCCAGTACTTC.

About this clone: Relative to the germline gene, one junction end is altered; a read error may explain this. The CDR3 region is CASSIGGQGSAF. As DNA, the CDR3 is TGTGCCAGTAGTATAGGCGGACAGGGCTCAGCCTTT. This chain connects TRBV19 to TRBJ1-3, with 8 bases identical to TRBD1. The CDR3 runs 12 residues. The germline V gene has CDR1 LNHDA and CDR2 SQIVND (reference sequence).

This chain connects TRBV10-3 to TRBJ1-1; D remains unclear. Germline values: CDR1 ENHRY, CDR2 SYGVKD. With 7 bases removed from V and 4 bases from J, the gap between germline ends came to 16 bases. The CDR3 length is 14 residues. The CDR3 loop reads CAIKAVRVSTEAFF. Here the CDR3 DNA reads TGTGCCATCAAAGCGGTTAGAGTTAGCACTGAAGCTTTCTTT.

The genes are TRBV7-2 and TRBJ2-1, with TRBD2 matching 16 bases. The length of the CDR3 is 15 residues. In germline, CDR1 is SGHTA, CDR2 FQGNSA. Trimming removed 5 bases from V and 7 bases from J; junction bases left unmatched: 2. The CDR3 DNA sequence: TGTGCCAGCAGCACGGGACTAGCGGGGGGGAATGAGCAGTTCTTC. Translation gives CASSTGLAGGNEQFF.

The rearrangement uses TRBV4-2 and TRBJ1-5; 7 bases are shared with TRBD1. In germline, CDR1 is LGHNA, CDR2 YNFKEQ. Germline trimming cut 4 bases from V and 3 bases from J; bases unmatched to any gene: 9. CDR3 length: 16 residues. CDR3: CASSPSDRANNQPQHF. DNA for the CDR3: TGTGCCAGCAGCCCTAGCGACAGGGCGAACAATCAGCCCCAGCATTTT.

The CDR3, as DNA: TGTGCCAGCAGTGGCCGATGGCAGGGAGGTGACTATGGCTACACCTTC. This gives the protein CASSGRWQGGDYGYTF. The chain employs TRBV2 and TRBJ1-2, with a possible D match to TRBD1 (5 bases). In germline, CDR1 is SNHLY, CDR2 FYNNEI. This CDR3 is built from 16 residues. Trimming removed 4 bases from V and 3 bases from J, with 18 bases in between.

This rearrangement joins TRBV7-8 to TRBJ2-1, with 14 bases matching TRBD2. The CDR3 length is 21 residues. The V gene end was trimmed by 3 bases and the J gene end by 4 bases; junction bases not matched to a gene: 17. CDR1 SGHVS and CDR2 FQNEAQ come from the germline V gene. The CDR3 DNA reads as TGTGCCAGCAGCTTCGATCCCGGGACTAGCGGGAGTTTCGTTTCATACAATGAGCAGTTCTTC. Translation gives CASSFDPGTSGSFVSYNEQFF.

The chain recombines TRBV27 with TRBJ2-3; D remains ambiguous. V was shortened by 6 bases and J by 7 bases, with 8 bases between the two germline ends. The CDR3 has 11 amino acids. Per germline, CDR1 MNHEY and CDR2 SMNVEV (reference sequence). CDR3 in DNA: TGTGCCAGCAGGTTCACTAATACGCAGTATTTT. Amino acids: CASRFTNTQYF.

V is TRBV9 and J is TRBJ2-2; unclear D gene. This CDR3 spans 13 amino acids. V lost 5 bases and J lost 1, with 6 bases in between. The V gene's germline CDR1 is SGDLS and CDR2 YYNGEE. CDR3 protein: CASSTGNTGELFF. The CDR3 region has the DNA TGTGCCAGCAGTACGGGGAACACCGGGGAGCTGTTTTTT.

V is TRBV28 and J is TRBJ2-7, with 10 bases that match TRBD2. CDR3 length equals 16 residues. Germline CDR1 is MDHEN and CDR2 is SYDVKM. V shed 2 bases and J 6 bases; nucleotides not matched to a gene: 10. The CDR3 nucleotides are TGTGCCAGCAGTTTAATGTCTAGCGGGAGACTAGGCGAGCAGTACTTC. Residues: CASSLMSSGRLGEQYF.

The genes are TRBV19 and TRBJ1-5; TRBD1 matches at 7 bases. The CDR3 covers 15 residues. The germline gives CDR1 LNHDA, CDR2 SQIVND (reference sequence). Trimming removed 0 bases from V and 9 bases from J; junction bases left unmatched: 8. As DNA, the CDR3 is TGTGCCAGTAGTATAGAACAGGGGTTGGGGCCGCCCCAGCATTTT. Translation gives CASSIEQGLGPPQHF.

The chain carries TRBV15 and TRBJ2-7; D is uncertain. Germline-derived CDR1 and CDR2 are LNHNV and YYDKDF (reference sequence). This CDR3 spans 14 amino acids. The germline V and J ends were trimmed by 1 base and 6 bases, with 13 bases remaining between them. The CDR3 DNA is TGTGCCACCAGCAGAGCCCTGACTCGGAGCGAGCAGTACTTC. It encodes CATSRALTRSEQYF.